The 11 T cell receptor beta chains listed next were all sequenced from one sample in a study of blood T cell repertoires in COVID-19. Clones were sequenced by immunoSEQ multiplex PCR, and TCRdb holds only the in-frame ones, with some missing. The table records some 270,000 clones, roughly 81% of them present only once. Input material: PBMCs or T cells enriched from blood (not recorded which). Receptors originate from a woman aged 45-59 years who had been exposed to COVID-19.

This chain's CDR3 is CASSSLGGVQNEQFF. CDR3 nucleotide sequence: TGTGCCAGCAGCTCCTTAGGGGGGGTTCAGAATGAGCAGTTCTTC. The chain recombines TRBV7-3 with TRBJ2-1; TRBD2 is a possible D gene (7 bases). V was shortened by 4 bases and J by 7 bases, with 17 bases between the two germline ends. Germline V gene data show CDR1 as SGHTA and CDR2 as FQGTGA. The CDR3 runs 15 residues. The full variable domain, rest sourced from reference TRBV7-3 and TRBJ2-1, is GAGVSQTPSNKVTEKGKYVELRCDPISGHTALYWYRQSLGQGPEFLIYFQGTGAADDSGLPNDRFFAVRPEGSVSTLKIQRTERGDSAVYLCASSSLGGVQNEQFFGPGTRLTVL.

The V and J genes are TRBV9 and TRBJ1-2, with 8 bases lining up with TRBD1. The CDR3 sequence is 12 residues long. In germline, CDR1 is SGDLS, CDR2 YYNGEE. The trim removed 4 bases at V and 7 bases at J, leaving 3 bases unmatched. The CDR3 region is CASSPTGGGYTF. The CDR3 nucleotides are TGTGCCAGCAGCCCTACAGGGGGTGGCTACACCTTC.

There are a few counts of this clone. The CDR3 is CASTEAGAQYEQYF. CDR3 in DNA: TGTGCCAGCACCGAAGCGGGGGCCCAGTACGAGCAGTACTTC. The rearrangement links TRBV2 to TRBJ2-7, with TRBD2 matching 8 bases. This CDR3 spans 14 amino acids. CDR1 and CDR2 (germline): SNHLY, FYNNEI. The trim removed 7 bases at V and 4 bases at J, leaving 9 bases unmatched.

J is TRBJ2-1 and V is TRBV10-1; TRBD1 is a possible D gene (5 bases). Germline V gene data show CDR1 as WNHNN and CDR2 as SYGVQD (reference sequence). Trimming cost V 2 bases and J 4 bases, with 6 bases left between them. CDR3 length: 13 amino acids. CDR3 in amino acids: CASSENRYNEQFF. The CDR3 DNA reads TGCGCCAGCAGTGAGAACAGGTACAATGAGCAGTTCTTC.

The J gene is TRBJ1-3, the V gene TRBV24-1; 7 positions agree with TRBD1. This CDR3 has 16 residues. Unmatched junction bases numbered 9, after V lost 4 bases and J lost 4 bases. CDR1 is KGHDR and CDR2 is SFDVKD in the germline V gene. The CDR3 DNA follows: TGTGCCACCAGTGAGTCGACAGGGTCCGGAGGAAACACCATATATTTT. This gives the protein CATSESTGSGGNTIYF.

The rearrangement joins TRBV7-9 to TRBJ2-5; D remains ambiguous. The CDR3 length is 15 residues. Looked up from germline, CDR1 is SEHNR and CDR2 is FQNEAQ (reference sequence). Deletions cut 2 bases from V and 2 bases from J, with 12 bases between. In DNA, the CDR3 is TGTGCCAGCAGCTTACCTCTGGGCCCTCAAGAGACCCAGTACTTC. This gives the protein CASSLPLGPQETQYF.

This chain joins TRBV3-1 (or the pseudogene TRBV3-2) and TRBJ2-1; D possibly corresponds to TRBD2 (6 bases). Germline CDR1 is LGHDT and CDR2 is YNNKEL (reference sequence). V shed 5 bases and J shed 6 bases, with 17 bases lying between them. This CDR3 has 15 amino acids. The CDR3 loop is CASSSGTSGFNEQFF. CDR3 bases: TGTGCCAGCAGCTCTGGGACTTCGGGGTTCAATGAGCAGTTCTTC.

The chain joins TRBV5-1 to TRBJ1-3; perhaps TRBD1 as D (6 bases). Germline V CDR1 and CDR2: SGHRS, YFSETQ. V was shortened by 2 bases and J by 4 bases, with 13 bases between the two germline ends. CDR3 length equals 15 residues. This chain's CDR3 is CASSLAGAYGNTIYF. The CDR3 DNA follows: TGCGCCAGCAGCTTAGCGGGGGCTTACGGAAACACCATATATTTT. Drawing the rest from reference TRBV5-1 and TRBJ1-3, the complete variable domain is KAGVTQTPRYLIKTRGQQVTLSCSPISGHRSVSWYQQTPGQGLQFLFEYFSETQRNKGNFPGRFSGRQFSNSRSEMNVSTLELGDSALYLCASSLAGAYGNTIYFGEGSWLTVV.

The rearrangement uses TRBV5-1 and TRBJ1-1, with 7 bases fitting TRBD1. V was clipped by 2 bases and J by 3 bases; unmatched bases: 4. From germline, CDR1 is SGHRS and CDR2 YFSETQ. CDR3 size: 14 residues. The DNA of the CDR3 is TGCGCCAGCAGCTTAGAGGGGACAGACACTGAAGCTTTCTTT. It translates to CASSLEGTDTEAFF.

The gene calls are TRBV25-1 and TRBJ1-4; 9 bases are a match to TRBD1. The CDR3 consists of 15 residues. In germline, CDR1 is MGHDK, CDR2 SYGVNS. With 3 bases clipped from V and 7 bases from J, the junction kept 6 bases outside the gene matches. The CDR3: CASSDPQGAGEKLFF. In nucleotides, the CDR3 is TGTGCCAGCAGTGATCCACAGGGGGCAGGTGAAAAACTGTTTTTT.

This clone was seen once. The V gene is TRBV11-3, the J gene TRBJ2-2; possibly TRBD2 for D (5 bases). The V gene's germline CDR1 is SGHNT and CDR2 YENEEA. CDR3 size: 13 residues. V was cut by 5 bases and J by 4 bases, with 8 bases left in between. CDR3 nucleotide sequence: TGTGCCAGCAGCCCGGGAATCACCGGGGAGCTGTTTTTT. Its protein product is CASSPGITGELFF.